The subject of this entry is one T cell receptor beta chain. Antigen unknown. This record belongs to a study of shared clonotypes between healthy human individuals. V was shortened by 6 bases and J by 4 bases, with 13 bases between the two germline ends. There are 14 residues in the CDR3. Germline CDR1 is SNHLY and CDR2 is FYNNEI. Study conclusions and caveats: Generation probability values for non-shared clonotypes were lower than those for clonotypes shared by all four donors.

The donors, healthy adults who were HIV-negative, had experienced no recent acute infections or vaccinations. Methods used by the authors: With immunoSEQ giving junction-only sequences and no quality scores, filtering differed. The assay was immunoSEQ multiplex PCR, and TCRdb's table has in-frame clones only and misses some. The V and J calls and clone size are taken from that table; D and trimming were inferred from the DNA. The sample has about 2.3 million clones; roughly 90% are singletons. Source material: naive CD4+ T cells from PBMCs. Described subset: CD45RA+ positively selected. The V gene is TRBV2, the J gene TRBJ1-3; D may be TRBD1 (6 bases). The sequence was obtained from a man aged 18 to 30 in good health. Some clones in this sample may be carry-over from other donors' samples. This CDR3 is CASSGTGFGNTIYF. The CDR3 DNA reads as TGTGCCAGCAGCGGAACAGGGTTCGGAAACACCATATATTTT. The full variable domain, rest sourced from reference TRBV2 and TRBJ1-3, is EPEVTQTPSHQVTQMGQEVILRCVPISNHLYFYWYRQILGQKVEFLVSFYNNEISEKSEIFDDQFSVERPDGSNFTLKIRSTKLEDSAMYFCASSGTGFGNTIYFGEGSWLTVV.